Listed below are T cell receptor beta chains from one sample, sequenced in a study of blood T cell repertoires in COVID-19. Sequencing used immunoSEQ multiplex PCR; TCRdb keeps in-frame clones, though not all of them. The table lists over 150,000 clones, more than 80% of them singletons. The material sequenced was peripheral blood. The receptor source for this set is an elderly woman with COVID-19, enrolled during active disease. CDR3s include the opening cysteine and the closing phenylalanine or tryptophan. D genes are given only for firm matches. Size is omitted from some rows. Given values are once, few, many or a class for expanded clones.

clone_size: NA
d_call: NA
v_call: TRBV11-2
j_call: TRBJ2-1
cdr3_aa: CASSLRTTLNEQFF
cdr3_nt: TGTGCCAGCAGCCTCCGGACTACCTTAAATGAGCAGTTCTTC

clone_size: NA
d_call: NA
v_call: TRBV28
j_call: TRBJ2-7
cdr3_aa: CASSILDTIYEQYF
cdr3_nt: TGTGCCAGCAGTATCCTGGACACTATCTACGAGCAGTACTTC

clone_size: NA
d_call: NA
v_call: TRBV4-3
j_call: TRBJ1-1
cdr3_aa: CASSQDLGLQGVNTEAFF
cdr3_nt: TGCGCCAGCAGCCAAGATCTCGGACTACAAGGGGTGAACACTGAAGCTTTCTTT

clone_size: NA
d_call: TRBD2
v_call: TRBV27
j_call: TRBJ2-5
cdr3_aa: CASSTGTSGKKTQYF
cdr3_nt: TGTGCCAGCAGCACCGGGACTAGCGGGAAAAAGACCCAGTACTTC

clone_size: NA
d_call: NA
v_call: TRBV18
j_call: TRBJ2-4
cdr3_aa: CASSPTGLAKNIQYF
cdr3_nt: TGTGCCAGCTCACCCACAGGGCTGGCCAAAAACATTCAGTACTTC

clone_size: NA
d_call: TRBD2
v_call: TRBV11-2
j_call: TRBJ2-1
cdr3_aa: CASSLSSGIYNEQFF
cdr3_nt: TGTGCCAGCAGCTTATCTAGCGGGATTTACAATGAGCAGTTCTTC

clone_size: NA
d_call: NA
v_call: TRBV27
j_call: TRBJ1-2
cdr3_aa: CASSLFMGARGYTF
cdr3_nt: TGTGCCAGCAGTTTATTTATGGGGGCAAGGGGCTACACCTTC

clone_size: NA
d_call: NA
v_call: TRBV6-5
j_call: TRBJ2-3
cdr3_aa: CASSYSAGGTDTQYF
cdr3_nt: TGTGCCAGCAGTTACTCGGCAGGGGGGACAGATACGCAGTATTTT

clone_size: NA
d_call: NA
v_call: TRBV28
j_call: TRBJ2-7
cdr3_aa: CASSLEGSSYEQYF
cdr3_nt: TGTGCCAGCAGTTTAGAGGGTAGCTCCTACGAGCAGTACTTC

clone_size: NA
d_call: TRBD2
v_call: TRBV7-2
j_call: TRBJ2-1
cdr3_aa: CASSLALAGGGNEQFF
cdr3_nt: TGTGCCAGCAGCTTAGCCCTAGCGGGAGGGGGCAATGAGCAGTTCTTC

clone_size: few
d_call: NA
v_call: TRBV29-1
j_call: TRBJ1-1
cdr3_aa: CSVEGGPRRDTEAFF
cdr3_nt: TGCAGCGTTGAAGGTGGACCCCGGAGGGACACTGAAGCTTTCTTT

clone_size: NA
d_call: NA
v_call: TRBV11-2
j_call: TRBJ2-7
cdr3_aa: CASSSQGQGGYEQYF
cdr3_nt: TGTGCCAGCAGCTCACAGGGTCAGGGGGGCTACGAGCAGTACTTC

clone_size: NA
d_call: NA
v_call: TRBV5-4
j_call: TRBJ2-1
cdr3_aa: CASSLSEGPAVF
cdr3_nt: TGTGCCAGCAGCTTGAGTGAGGGCCCCGCGGTCTTC

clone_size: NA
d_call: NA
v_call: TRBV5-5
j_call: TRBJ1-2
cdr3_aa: CASSLTGKKGYTF
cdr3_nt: TGTGCCAGCAGCTTAACCGGGAAGAAGGGCTACACCTTC

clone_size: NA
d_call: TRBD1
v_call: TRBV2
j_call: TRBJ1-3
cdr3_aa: CASSEAPPGQGSGNTIYF
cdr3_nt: TGTGCCAGCAGTGAAGCCCCTCCGGGACAGGGCTCTGGAAACACCATATATTTT

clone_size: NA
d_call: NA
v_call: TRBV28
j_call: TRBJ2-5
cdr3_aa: CASSFTSQETQYF
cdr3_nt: TGTGCCAGCAGTTTCACCAGTCAAGAGACCCAGTACTTC

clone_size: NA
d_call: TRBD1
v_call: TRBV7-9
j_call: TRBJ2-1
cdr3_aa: CASSLRVQGANNEQFF
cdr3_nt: TGTGCCAGCAGTCTTAGAGTACAGGGGGCCAACAATGAGCAGTTCTTC

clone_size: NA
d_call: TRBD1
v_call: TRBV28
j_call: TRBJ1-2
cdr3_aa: CASSLGQTYGYTF
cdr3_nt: TGTGCCAGCAGTTTGGGACAGACCTATGGCTACACCTTC

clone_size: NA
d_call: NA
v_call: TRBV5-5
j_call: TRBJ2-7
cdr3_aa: CASRGVAYEQYF
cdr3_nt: TGTGCCAGCAGAGGGGTGGCCTACGAGCAGTACTTC

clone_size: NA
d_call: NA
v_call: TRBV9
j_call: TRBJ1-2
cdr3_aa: CASSPATTRGYTF
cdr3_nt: TGTGCCAGCAGCCCCGCGACAACCCGGGGCTACACCTTC

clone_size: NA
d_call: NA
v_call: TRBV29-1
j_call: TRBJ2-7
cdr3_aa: CSVESQGTYEQYF
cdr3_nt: TGCAGCGTTGAGTCTCAGGGAACCTACGAGCAGTACTTC

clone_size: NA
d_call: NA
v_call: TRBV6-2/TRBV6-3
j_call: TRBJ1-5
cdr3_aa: CASSYRAGYQPQHF
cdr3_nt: TGTGCCAGCAGTTACAGGGCAGGGTATCAGCCCCAGCATTTT

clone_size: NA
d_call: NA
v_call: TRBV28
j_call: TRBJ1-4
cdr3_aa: CASSLAGGEKLFF
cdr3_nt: TGTGCCAGCAGTTTAGCGGGAGGCGAAAAACTGTTTTTT

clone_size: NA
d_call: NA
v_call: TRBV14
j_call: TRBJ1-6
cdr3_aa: CASSQSGQRHSPLHF
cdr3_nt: TGTGCCAGCAGCCAATCAGGACAAAGGCATTCACCCCTCCACTTT

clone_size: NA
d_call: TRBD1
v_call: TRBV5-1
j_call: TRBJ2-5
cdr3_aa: CASSSRDRGPETQYF
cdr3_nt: TGCGCCAGCAGCTCCCGGGACAGGGGGCCAGAGACCCAGTACTTC

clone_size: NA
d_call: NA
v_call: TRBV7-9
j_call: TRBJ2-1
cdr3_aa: CASSRTSNEQFF
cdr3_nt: TGTGCCAGCAGCCGGACTTCAAATGAGCAGTTCTTC

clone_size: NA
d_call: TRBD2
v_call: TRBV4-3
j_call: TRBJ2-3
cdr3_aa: CASSQERGSTDTQYF
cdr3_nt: TGCGCCAGCAGCCAAGAGCGGGGGAGCACAGATACGCAGTATTTT

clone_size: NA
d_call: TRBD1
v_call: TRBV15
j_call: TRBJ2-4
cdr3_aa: CATSMDRTKFIQYF
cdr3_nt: TGTGCCACCAGCATGGACAGGACGAAATTCATTCAGTACTTC

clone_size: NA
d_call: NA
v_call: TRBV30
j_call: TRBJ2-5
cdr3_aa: CGGRGEETQYF
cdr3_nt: TGTGGCGGAAGAGGCGAAGAGACCCAGTACTTC

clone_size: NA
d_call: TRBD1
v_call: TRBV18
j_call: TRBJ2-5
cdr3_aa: CASSRPGQGQETQYF
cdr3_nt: TGTGCCAGCTCACGGCCGGGACAGGGCCAAGAGACCCAGTACTTC

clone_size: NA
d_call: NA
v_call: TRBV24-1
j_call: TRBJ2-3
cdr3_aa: CATSGASAYTDTQYF
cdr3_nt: TGTGCCACCAGTGGGGCTAGCGCTTACACAGATACGCAGTATTTT

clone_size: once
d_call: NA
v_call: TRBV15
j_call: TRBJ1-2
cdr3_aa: CATSRDQTEERRGYTF
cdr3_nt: TGTGCCACCAGCAGAGATCAAACGGAGGAACGGCGAGGCTACACCTTC

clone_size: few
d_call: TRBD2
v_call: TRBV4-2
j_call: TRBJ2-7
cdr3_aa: CASSPSSIAGGYYEQYF
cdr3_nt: TGTGCCAGCAGCCCCTCGTCTATAGCGGGGGGGTACTACGAGCAGTACTTC

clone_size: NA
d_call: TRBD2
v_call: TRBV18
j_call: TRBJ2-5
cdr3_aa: CASSPPMSSGSMETQYF
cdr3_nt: TGTGCCAGCTCACCACCGATGTCTAGCGGGAGTATGGAGACCCAGTACTTC

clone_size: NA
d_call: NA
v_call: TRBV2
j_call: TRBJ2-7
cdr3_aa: CASRPREEGYEQYF
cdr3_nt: TGTGCCAGCAGACCCAGGGAGGAGGGTTACGAGCAGTACTTC

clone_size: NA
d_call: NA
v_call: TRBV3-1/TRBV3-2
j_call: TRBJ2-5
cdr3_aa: CASSQVVSGTFQETQYF
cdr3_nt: TGTGCCAGCAGCCAAGTTGTGTCTGGCACATTCCAAGAGACCCAGTACTTC

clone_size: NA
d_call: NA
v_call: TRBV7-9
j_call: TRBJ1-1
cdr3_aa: CASSSASGVRAFF
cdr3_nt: TGTGCCAGCAGCTCCGCCTCAGGGGTACGAGCTTTCTTT

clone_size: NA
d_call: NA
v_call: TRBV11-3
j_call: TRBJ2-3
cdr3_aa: CASSLAGLSTDTQYF
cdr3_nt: TGTGCCAGCAGCTTAGCGGGACTTAGCACAGATACGCAGTATTTT

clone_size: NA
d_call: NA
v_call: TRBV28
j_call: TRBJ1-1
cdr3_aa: CASSPPGEVTEAFF
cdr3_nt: TGTGCCAGCAGTCCCCCCGGGGAAGTCACTGAAGCTTTCTTT

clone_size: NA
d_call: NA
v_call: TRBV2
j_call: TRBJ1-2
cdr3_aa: CASGRNREGYGYTF
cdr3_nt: TGTGCCAGCGGCCGGAACAGGGAGGGCTATGGCTACACCTTC

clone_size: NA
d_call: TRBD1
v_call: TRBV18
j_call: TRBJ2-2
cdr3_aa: CASSRGQDNGELFF
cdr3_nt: TGTGCCAGCTCCAGGGGACAGGATAACGGGGAGCTGTTTTTT

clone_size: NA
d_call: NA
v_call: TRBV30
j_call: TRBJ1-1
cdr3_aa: CAWSVGGGTEAFF
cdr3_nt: TGTGCCTGGAGTGTGGGGGGTGGTACTGAAGCTTTCTTT

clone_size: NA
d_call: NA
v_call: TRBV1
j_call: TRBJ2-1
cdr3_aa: CTSSQEPIPAGKVYNEQFF
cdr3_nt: TGCACCAGCAGCCAAGAACCCATCCCGGCGGGGAAAGTCTACAATGAGCAGTTCTTC

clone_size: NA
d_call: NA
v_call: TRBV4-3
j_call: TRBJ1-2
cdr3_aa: CASSQETGNYGYTF
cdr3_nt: TGCGCCAGCAGCCAAGAGACCGGGAACTATGGCTACACCTTC

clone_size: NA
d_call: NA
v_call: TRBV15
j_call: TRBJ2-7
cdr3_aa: CATSRGWDTYEQYF
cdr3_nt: TGTGCCACCAGCAGAGGCTGGGACACCTACGAGCAGTACTTC

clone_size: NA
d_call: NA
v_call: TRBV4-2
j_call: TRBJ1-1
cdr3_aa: CASSQEDGVNTEAFF
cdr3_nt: TGTGCCAGCAGCCAAGAGGACGGGGTGAACACTGAAGCTTTCTTT

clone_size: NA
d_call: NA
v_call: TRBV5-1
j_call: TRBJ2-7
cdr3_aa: CASSLAGPSYEQYF
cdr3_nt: TGCGCCAGCAGCTTGGCAGGCCCGTCCTACGAGCAGTACTTC

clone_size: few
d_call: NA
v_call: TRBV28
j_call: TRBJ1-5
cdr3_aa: CASRGALRPNQPQHF
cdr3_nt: TGTGCCAGCAGGGGGGCCCTTCGGCCTAATCAGCCCCAGCATTTT